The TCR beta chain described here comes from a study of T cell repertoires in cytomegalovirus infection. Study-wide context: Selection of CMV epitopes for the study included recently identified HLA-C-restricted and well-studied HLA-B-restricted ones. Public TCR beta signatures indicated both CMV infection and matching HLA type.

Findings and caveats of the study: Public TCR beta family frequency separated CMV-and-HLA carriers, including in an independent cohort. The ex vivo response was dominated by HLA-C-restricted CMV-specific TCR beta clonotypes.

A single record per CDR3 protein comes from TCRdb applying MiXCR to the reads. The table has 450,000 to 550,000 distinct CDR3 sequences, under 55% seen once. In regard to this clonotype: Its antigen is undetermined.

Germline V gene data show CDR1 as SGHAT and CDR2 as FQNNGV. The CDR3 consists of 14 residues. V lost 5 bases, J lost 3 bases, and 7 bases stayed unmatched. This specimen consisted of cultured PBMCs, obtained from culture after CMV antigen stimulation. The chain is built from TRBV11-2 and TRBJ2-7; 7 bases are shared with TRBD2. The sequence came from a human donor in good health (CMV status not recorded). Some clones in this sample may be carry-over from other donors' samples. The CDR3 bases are TGTGCCAGCAGCCCCCAAGCGGGAAGCTACGAGCAGTACTTC. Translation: CASSPQAGSYEQYF.